The 16 T cell receptor beta chains below all came from one sample that was sequenced in a study of shared clonotypes between healthy human individuals. The repertoire was sequenced with immunoSEQ multiplex PCR; TCRdb's copy has only in-frame clones and lacks some. The table lists about 2.4 million clones, 90% to 95% of them singletons. The sequenced sample was naive CD4+ T cells from PBMCs. The subset: CD45RA+ positively selected. Every receptor here comes from a man between 18 and 29 years old in good health. Some clones in this sample may be carry-over from other donors' samples.

The chain links TRBV19 to TRBJ1-2; no clear D. The germline V and J ends were trimmed by 1 base and 4 bases, with 13 bases remaining between them. Germline loops: CDR1 LNHDA, CDR2 SQIVND (reference sequence). The CDR3 runs 15 residues. In nucleotides, the CDR3 is TGTGCCAGTAGTATAGTCGGGAATCTACCCTATGGCTACACCTTC. Encoded protein: CASSIVGNLPYGYTF.

This chain uses TRBV29-1 with TRBJ2-3, with 9 bases that match TRBD2. Losses at the gene ends were 8 bases for V and 5 bases for J; bases not matched to a gene: 11. The CDR3 extends over 14 amino acids. Germline V gives CDR1 SQVTM, CDR2 ANQGSEA. This CDR3 reads CSSLLGSGGDTQYF. DNA for the CDR3: TGCAGCTCCCTCTTAGGTAGCGGGGGAGATACGCAGTATTTT.

CDR3 DNA: TGTGCCAGCAGTTACCCAGGGACAGAGACCCAGTACTTC. Translating gives CASSYPGTETQYF. This chain joins TRBV6-6 and TRBJ2-5; D is perhaps TRBD1 or TRBD2 (5 bases each). This CDR3 has 13 amino acids. Germline V gene lookup returns CDR1 MNHNY and CDR2 SVGAGI (reference sequence). Deletions cut 2 bases from V and 4 bases from J, with 8 bases between.

V gene TRBV5-1 combines with J gene TRBJ2-5; tentatively, D is TRBD2 (5 bases). V lost 3 bases and J lost 5, with 14 bases in between. Germline CDR1 and CDR2: SGHRS and YFSETQ. The CDR3 covers 14 residues. Written as DNA, the CDR3 is TGCGCCAGCAGCTCGGGATCCTCCCGTGAGACCCAGTACTTC. Its translation: CASSSGSSRETQYF. Full variable domain (missing parts from reference TRBV5-1 and TRBJ2-5): KAGVTQTPRYLIKTRGQQVTLSCSPISGHRSVSWYQQTPGQGLQFLFEYFSETQRNKGNFPGRFSGRQFSNSRSEMNVSTLELGDSALYLCASSSGSSRETQYFGPGTRLLVL.

The chain joins TRBV7-2 to TRBJ1-1; no clear D gene. The CDR3 loop spans 12 amino acids. V lost 8 bases and J 6 bases, leaving 13 bases between the germline ends. Germline CDR1 is SGHTA and CDR2 is FQGNSA. For the CDR3, the DNA is TGTGCCAGCGCGTTAAGTTACTCTGAAGCTTTCTTT. Amino acid sequence: CASALSYSEAFF.

The chain recombines TRBV10-1 with TRBJ2-4; D is unresolved. Germline values: CDR1 WNHNN, CDR2 SYGVQD (reference sequence). Trimming removed 2 bases from V and 8 bases from J, with 10 bases in between. This CDR3 is 13 amino acids long. The CDR3 loop is CASSEGVGYIQYF. The DNA for the CDR3 is TGCGCCAGCAGTGAGGGGGTCGGGTACATTCAGTACTTC.

The gene calls are TRBV19 and TRBJ2-4; D is unresolved. This CDR3 is 13 amino acids long. The V gene's germline CDR1 is LNHDA and CDR2 SQIVND (reference sequence). The ends were cut back, 3 bases at V and 3 bases at J, with 6 bases in the middle. CDR3 residues: CASSIPGKNIQYF. CDR3 coding DNA: TGTGCCAGTAGTATCCCGGGCAAAAACATTCAGTACTTC.

The chain recombines TRBV7-2 with TRBJ2-7, with 10 bases that match TRBD2. The CDR3 has 17 residues. Per the germline V gene, CDR1 is SGHTA and CDR2 is FQGNSA. Trimming took 1 base from V and 4 from J; bases not matched to a gene: 10. The CDR3 nucleotides are TGTGCCAGCAGCTTAGTGGGGCTAGCGGGAGCGGGATACGAGCAGTACTTC. Translated: CASSLVGLAGAGYEQYF. Combining the CDR3 with reference TRBV7-2 and TRBJ2-7 gives the whole variable domain GAGVSQSPSNKVTEKGKDVELRCDPISGHTALYWYRQSLGQGLEFLIYFQGNSAPDKSGLPSDRFSAERTGGSVSTLTIQRTQQEDSAVYLCASSLVGLAGAGYEQYFGPGTRLTVT.

About this clone itself: The identical CDR3 is also encoded by other nucleotide sequences in the sample. The chain uses TRBV28 and TRBJ1-2, with 7 positions matching TRBD1. The J segment lost 4 bases and the V segment lost 5 bases, leaving 4 bases of the junction unmatched. Looked up from germline, CDR1 is MDHEN and CDR2 is SYDVKM. The CDR3 is 13 residues long. The CDR3 coding sequence is TGTGCCAGCAGTGTGGGACAGATCTATGGCTACACCTTC. It yields the protein CASSVGQIYGYTF.

On this clone: Other DNA variants within this sample encode the same CDR3. The V and J genes are TRBV28 and TRBJ2-7; D is unresolved. Germline V gene sequence: CDR1 MDHEN, CDR2 SYDVKM. This CDR3 is 12 amino acids long. Trimming removed 2 bases from V and 4 bases from J, with 6 bases in between. DNA of the CDR3: TGTGCCAGCAGTTTAGTGGGATACGAGCAGTACTTC. Its translation: CASSLVGYEQYF.

Comments on this clone: The same CDR3 arises from other DNA sequences in this sample as well. The V call is TRBV5-1, the J call TRBJ2-7; 7 bases are a match to TRBD2. Germline-derived CDR1 and CDR2 are SGHRS and YFSETQ. With V trimmed by 0 bases and J by 4 bases, 7 bases remained unmatched. The CDR3 extends over 15 amino acids. The CDR3 loop reads CASSLAPGGPYEQYF. CDR3 coding DNA: TGCGCCAGCAGCTTGGCGCCGGGAGGCCCTTACGAGCAGTACTTC.

The rearrangement joins TRBV27 to TRBJ2-7; D unclear. V lost 6 bases and J 3 bases, leaving 6 bases between the germline ends. The CDR3 loop spans 11 amino acids. Germline V lookup: CDR1 MNHEY, CDR2 SMNVEV (reference sequence). CDR3 sequence reads: CASRANYEQYF. The CDR3, as DNA: TGTGCCAGCAGAGCCAACTACGAGCAGTACTTC.

V is TRBV5-1 and J is TRBJ2-2; D gene uncertain. The CDR3 covers 13 residues. The V end lost 3 bases, the J end lost 6 bases, and 9 bases lay between the germline ends. CDR1 is SGHRS, CDR2 YFSETQ, per germline. CDR3 DNA: TGCGCCAGCAGCTCCTCCGGCGCCGGGGAGCTGTTTTTT. It translates to CASSSSGAGELFF.

The chain employs TRBV7-8 and TRBJ2-5; 11 bases align to TRBD2. CDR1 is SGHVS and CDR2 is FQNEAQ in the germline V gene. This CDR3 contains 16 residues. The junction had 2 bases not matched to a gene; V was cut back by 1 base and J by 1 base. The CDR3 bases are TGTGCCAGCAGCTTAGGACTAGCGGGATTCCAAGAGACCCAGTACTTC. Translation gives CASSLGLAGFQETQYF.

This chain joins TRBV9 and TRBJ1-1; D is unresolved. The CDR3 is made up of 14 amino acids. Trimming left V 1 base short and J 6 bases short, with 13 bases between. Germline-derived CDR1 and CDR2 are SGDLS and YYNGEE. Written as DNA, the CDR3 is TGTGCCAGCAGCGTAAATGATCCGTCGGCTGAAGCTTTCTTT. Protein sequence: CASSVNDPSAEAFF. Full variable domain (remainder filled in from reference TRBV9 and TRBJ1-1): DSGVTQTPKHLITATGQRVTLRCSPRSGDLSVYWYQQSLDQGLQFLIQYYNGEERAKGNILERFSAQQFPDLHSELNLSSLELGDSALYFCASSVNDPSAEAFFGQGTRLTVV.

The chain employs TRBV18 and TRBJ2-1, with D hard to call. The CDR3 runs 15 residues. V shed 3 bases and J shed 4 bases, with 13 bases lying between them. The V gene's germline CDR1 is KGHSH and CDR2 LQKENI. DNA of the CDR3: TGTGCCAGCTCACCCCCGAACATCCCTTACAATGAGCAGTTCTTC. Translating gives CASSPPNIPYNEQFF.